The table lists the clone carrying this T cell receptor (beta chain) with many counts. The antigen remains undetermined. The sample belongs to a study of T cells in Graves' hyperthyroidism and ophthalmopathy. Overall study: Peripheral blood specimens were obtained at initial diagnosis, prior to any treatment. General study results and limits: Most clonotypes expanded in the thyroid (above 0.001) were also present in blood.

CDR3 length equals 15 residues. The germline V gene encodes CDR1 KGHDR and CDR2 SFDVKD. Trimming at V came to 3 bases and at J to 0 bases, leaving 3 bases not matched to a gene. Patients showing uncontrolled infection, other autoimmune disease, pregnancy or lactation were ineligible. Fresh peripheral blood, approximately 10 ml, yielded the PBMCs. TCR beta CDR3 region amplification was performed from RNA transcripts. HTBI primers drove first-round RT-PCR of the TCR CDR3. TCRdb fed the multiplex PCR reads into MiXCR, producing one record per CDR3 protein. The repertoire holds nearly 600,000 distinct CDR3 sequences, with 14% as singletons.

Input material: blood. The chain joins TRBV24-1 to TRBJ1-2; 7 nucleotides agree with TRBD1. The receptor comes from a woman aged 18-30 years with Graves' ophthalmopathy. The CDR3 DNA is TGTGCCACCAGTGATCCACAGGGGCCTAACTATGGCTACACCTTC. Protein sequence: CATSDPQGPNYGYTF.